Listed here is a single TCR beta chain. Antigen: not known. This sample was taken from a study of beta chain features in type 1 diabetes. Points from the study as a whole: All four CD4+ subsets from Type 1 diabetes patients carried moderately but significantly shorter TCRB CDR3s. A PCR bias possibly favoring shorter templates would apply equally to patients and controls.

Expressed TCRB transcripts were sequenced after all isolated RNA was converted to cDNA. Clones were read by immunoSEQ multiplex PCR, and TCRdb kept only the in-frame ones, dropping some. The table includes about 360,000 clones, around 13% detected once. Sorting that relied on CD45RO/CCR7/CD25/CD127/CD95/CD27 yielded CD4+ naive, central memory, regulatory and stem cell-like memory cells. Post-sort purity exceeded 95% for all sorted populations. The CDR3 extends over 12 amino acids. V lost 4 bases and J lost 5, with 9 bases in between. CDR1 is KGHSH, CDR2 LQKENI, per germline. This receptor was identified in a woman younger than 30 with type 1 diabetes. This chain joins TRBV18 and TRBJ2-7; possibly TRBD2 for D (5 bases). The sample consisted of naive CD4+ T cells from blood. The CDR3 DNA sequence: TGTGCCAGCTCACGGGAGAGAAACGAGCAGTACTTC. Translated: CASSRERNEQYF.